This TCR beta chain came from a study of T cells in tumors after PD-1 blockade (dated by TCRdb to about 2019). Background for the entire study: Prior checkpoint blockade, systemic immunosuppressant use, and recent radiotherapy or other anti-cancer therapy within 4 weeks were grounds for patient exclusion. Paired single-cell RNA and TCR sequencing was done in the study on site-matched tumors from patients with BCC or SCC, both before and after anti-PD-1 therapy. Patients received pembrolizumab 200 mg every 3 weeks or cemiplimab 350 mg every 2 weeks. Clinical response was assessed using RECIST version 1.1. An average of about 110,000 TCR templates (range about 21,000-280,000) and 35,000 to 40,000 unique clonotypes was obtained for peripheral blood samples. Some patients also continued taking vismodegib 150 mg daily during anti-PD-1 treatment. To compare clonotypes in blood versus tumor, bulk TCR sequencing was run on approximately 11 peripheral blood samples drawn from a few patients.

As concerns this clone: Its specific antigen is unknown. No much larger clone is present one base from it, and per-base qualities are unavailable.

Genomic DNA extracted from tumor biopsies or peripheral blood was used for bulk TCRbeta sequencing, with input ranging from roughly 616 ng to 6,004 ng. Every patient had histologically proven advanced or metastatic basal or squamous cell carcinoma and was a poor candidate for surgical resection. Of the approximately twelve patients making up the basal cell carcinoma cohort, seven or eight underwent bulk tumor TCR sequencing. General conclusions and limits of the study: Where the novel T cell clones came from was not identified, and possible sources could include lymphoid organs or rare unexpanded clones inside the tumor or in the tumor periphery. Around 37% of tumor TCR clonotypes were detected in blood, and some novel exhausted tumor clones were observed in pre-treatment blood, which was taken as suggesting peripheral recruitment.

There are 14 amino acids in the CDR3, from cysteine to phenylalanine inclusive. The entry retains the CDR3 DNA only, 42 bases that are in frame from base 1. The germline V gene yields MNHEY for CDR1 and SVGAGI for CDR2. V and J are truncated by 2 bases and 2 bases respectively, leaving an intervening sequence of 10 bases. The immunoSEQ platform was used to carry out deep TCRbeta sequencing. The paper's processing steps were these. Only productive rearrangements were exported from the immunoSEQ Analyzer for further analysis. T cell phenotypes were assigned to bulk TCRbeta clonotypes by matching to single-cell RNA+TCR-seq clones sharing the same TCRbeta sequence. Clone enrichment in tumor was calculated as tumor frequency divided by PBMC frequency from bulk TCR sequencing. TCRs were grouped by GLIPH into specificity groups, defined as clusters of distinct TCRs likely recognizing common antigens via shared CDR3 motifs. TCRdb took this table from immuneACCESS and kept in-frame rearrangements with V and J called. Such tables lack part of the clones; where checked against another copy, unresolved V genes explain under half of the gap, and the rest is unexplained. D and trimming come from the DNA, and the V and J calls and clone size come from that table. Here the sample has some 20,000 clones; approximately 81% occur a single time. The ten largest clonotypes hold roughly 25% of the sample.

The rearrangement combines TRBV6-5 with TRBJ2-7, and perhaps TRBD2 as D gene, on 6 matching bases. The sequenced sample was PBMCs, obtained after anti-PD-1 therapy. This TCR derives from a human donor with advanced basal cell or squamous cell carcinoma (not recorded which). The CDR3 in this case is CASSYREDAYEQYF. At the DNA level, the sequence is TGTGCCAGCAGTTACAGGGAGGACGCCTACGAGCAGTACTTC.